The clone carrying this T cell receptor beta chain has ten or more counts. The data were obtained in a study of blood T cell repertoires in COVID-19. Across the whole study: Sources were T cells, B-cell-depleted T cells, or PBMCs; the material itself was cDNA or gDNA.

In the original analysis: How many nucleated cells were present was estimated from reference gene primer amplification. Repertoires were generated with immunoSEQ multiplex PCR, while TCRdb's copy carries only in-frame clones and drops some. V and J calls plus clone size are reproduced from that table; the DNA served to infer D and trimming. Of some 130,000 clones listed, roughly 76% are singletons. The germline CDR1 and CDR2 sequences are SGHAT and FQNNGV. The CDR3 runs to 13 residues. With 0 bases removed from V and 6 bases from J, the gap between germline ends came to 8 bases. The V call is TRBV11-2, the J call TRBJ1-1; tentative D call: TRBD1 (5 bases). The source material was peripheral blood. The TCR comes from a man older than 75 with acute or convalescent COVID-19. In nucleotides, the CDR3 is TGTGCCAGCAGCTTAGACAGGGTTGCTGAAGCTTTCTTT. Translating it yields CASSLDRVAEAFF.